Sequencing of this T cell receptor beta chain was carried out in a study of T cell repertoires in cytomegalovirus infection. TCRdb re-derived calls from the reads in MiXCR, one entry per CDR3 protein. Among about 340,000 distinct CDR3 sequences listed, 25% to 30% were seen once. On this clonotype itself: What it binds is unknown.

V lost 0 bases and J lost 1, with 13 bases in between. CDR3 length: 16 residues. CDR1 DFQATT and CDR2 SNEGSKA come from the germline V gene (reference sequence). Study-wide results and limits: Carriage of CMV together with the relevant HLA was identifiable through cumulative public TCR beta family frequency. Ex vivo responses were dominated by HLA-C-restricted CMV-specific TCR beta clonotypes.

This TCR was sampled from a human donor in good health (CMV status not recorded). Some clones in this sample may be carry-over from other donors' samples. The chain couples TRBV20-1 to TRBJ2-4; D perhaps matches TRBD2 (6 bases). Sequencing used cultured PBMCs, obtained from culture after CMV antigen stimulation. CDR3 DNA sequence: TGCAGTGCTAGAGATTACGGCGGGGTGGCCAAAAACATTCAGTACTTC. It codes for CSARDYGGVAKNIQYF.